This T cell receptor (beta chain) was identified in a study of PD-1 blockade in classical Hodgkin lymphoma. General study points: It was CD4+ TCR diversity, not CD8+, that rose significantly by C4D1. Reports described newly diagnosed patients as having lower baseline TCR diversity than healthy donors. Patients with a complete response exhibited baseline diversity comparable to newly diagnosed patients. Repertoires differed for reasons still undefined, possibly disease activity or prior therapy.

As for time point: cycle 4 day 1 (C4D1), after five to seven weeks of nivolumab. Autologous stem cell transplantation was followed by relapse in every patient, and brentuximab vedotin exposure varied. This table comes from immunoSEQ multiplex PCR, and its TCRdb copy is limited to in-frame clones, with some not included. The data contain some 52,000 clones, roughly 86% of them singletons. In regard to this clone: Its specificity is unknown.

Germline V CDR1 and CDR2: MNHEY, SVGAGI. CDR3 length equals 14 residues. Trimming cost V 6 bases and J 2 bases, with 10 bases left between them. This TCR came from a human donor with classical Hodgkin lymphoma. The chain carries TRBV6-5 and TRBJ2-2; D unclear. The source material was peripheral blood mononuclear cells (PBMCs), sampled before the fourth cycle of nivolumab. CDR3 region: CASRPPENTGELFF. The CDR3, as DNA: TGTGCCAGCAGGCCCCCAGAAAACACCGGGGAGCTGTTTTTT.